Below, one T cell receptor (beta chain) is given with its context. Each and every patient relapsed after autologous stem cell transplantation, and patients got differing brentuximab vedotin exposure. Clones were read by immunoSEQ multiplex PCR, and TCRdb kept only the in-frame ones, dropping some. Of 40,000 or so clones listed, 60% to 85% are singletons. These data belong to a study of PD-1 blockade in classical Hodgkin lymphoma. V was trimmed by 6 bases and J by 6 bases, leaving 11 bases between them. The CDR3 extends over 12 amino acids. Germline V lookup: CDR1 MNHEY, CDR2 SVGAGI. Sequenced here: peripheral blood mononuclear cells (PBMCs), sampled at baseline. The receptor was isolated from a human donor with classical Hodgkin lymphoma. The chain has TRBV6-5 and TRBJ2-5; D gene ambiguous. The DNA for the CDR3 is TGTGCCAGCAGCTCCTCTACGAAGACCCAGTACTTC. Its translation: CASSSSTKTQYF.